Below are 18 T cell receptor beta chains sequenced from a single sample in a study of cytotoxic CD8 clonotypes in ibrutinib-treated CLL. This table comes from immunoSEQ multiplex PCR, and its TCRdb copy is limited to in-frame clones, with some not included. The table has 150,000 to 200,000 clones, more than 65% seen once; the top ten hold roughly 1.9%. The sequencing here drew on PBMCs, taken after 12 months of ibrutinib treatment. The receptors were sampled from a human donor with chronic lymphocytic leukemia.

This chain joins TRBV28 and TRBJ2-1, with a weak D call TRBD1 (5 bases). V was pared by 4 bases and J by 0 bases, with 10 bases between. Germline values: CDR1 MDHEN, CDR2 SYDVKM. This CDR3 region has 15 residues. CDR3 protein: CASSSWGNSYNEQFF. The CDR3 bases are TGTGCCAGCAGTTCCTGGGGCAACTCCTACAATGAGCAGTTCTTC.

This chain connects TRBV19 to TRBJ1-5, with a tentative D call TRBD1 (6 bases). The V end lost 5 bases, the J end lost 7 bases, and 15 bases lay between the germline ends. CDR1 and CDR2 from the germline V gene are LNHDA and SQIVND (reference sequence). This CDR3 region has 14 residues. CDR3 region: CASSVQGGEQPQHF. The CDR3 DNA sequence: TGTGCCAGTAGTGTACAGGGAGGAGAGCAGCCCCAGCATTTT.

The V call is TRBV28, the J call TRBJ2-5, with 8 bases aligning to TRBD2. The germline V gene has CDR1 MDHEN and CDR2 SYDVKM. Germline trimming cut 6 bases from V and 4 bases from J; bases unmatched to any gene: 10. This CDR3 is built from 15 residues. In DNA form, the CDR3 reads TGTGCCAGCAGGGACAGAGCGGGAGATTTAGAGACCCAGTACTTC. It yields the protein CASRDRAGDLETQYF.

This chain connects TRBV6-5 to TRBJ1-5; D gene unclear. The CDR3 has 15 amino acids. The ends were cut back, 0 bases at V and 7 bases at J, with 13 bases in the middle. Germline loops: CDR1 MNHEY, CDR2 SVGAGI. DNA for the CDR3: TGTGCCAGCAGTTACTCGGGCGTGACCACCCAGCCCCAGCATTTT. Translation: CASSYSGVTTQPQHF.

This clone has just a few counts. The chain uses TRBV5-1 and TRBJ1-1; D perhaps matches TRBD1 (5 bases). The V end lost 0 bases, the J end lost 3 bases, and 12 bases lay between the germline ends. Germline CDR1 SGHRS, CDR2 YFSETQ. The CDR3 totals 15 residues. In DNA form, the CDR3 reads TGCGCCAGCAGCTTGGCGCGGGGCAGGGACACTGAAGCTTTCTTT. Its translation is CASSLARGRDTEAFF. The full variable domain, rest sourced from reference TRBV5-1 and TRBJ1-1, is KAGVTQTPRYLIKTRGQQVTLSCSPISGHRSVSWYQQTPGQGLQFLFEYFSETQRNKGNFPGRFSGRQFSNSRSEMNVSTLELGDSALYLCASSLARGRDTEAFFGQGTRLTVV.

This chain uses TRBV6-1 with TRBJ1-5, with 9 bases identical to TRBD1. Germline V gene lookup returns CDR1 MNHNS and CDR2 SASEGT. The V gene end was trimmed by 6 bases and the J gene end by 6 bases; junction bases not matched to a gene: 9. The CDR3 covers 15 residues. The CDR3 coding sequence is TGTGCCAGCAGATCGGGACAGGGAGTCGGTCAGCCCCAGCATTTT. It is translated as CASRSGQGVGQPQHF.

This sequence joins TRBV5-4 and TRBJ1-1; perhaps TRBD1 as D (5 bases). The germline gives CDR1 SGHNT, CDR2 YYREEE (reference sequence). Deletions cut 3 bases from V and 7 bases from J, with 13 bases between. The CDR3 is 13 amino acids. This chain's CDR3 is CASSSRWGGEAFF. The CDR3 nucleotides are TGTGCCAGCAGCTCCCGGTGGGGCGGTGAAGCTTTCTTT.

This chain joins TRBV9 and TRBJ2-1, with TRBD2 matching 9 bases. The germline CDR1 and CDR2 sequences are SGDLS and YYNGEE. Trimming removed 4 bases from V and 8 bases from J; junction bases left unmatched: 7. The CDR3 sequence is 14 residues long. The CDR3 DNA follows: TGTGCCAGCAGCCCCGTGGGGACTAGCTATGAGCAGTTCTTC. It translates to CASSPVGTSYEQFF.

The chain recombines TRBV7-2 with TRBJ2-2; D may be TRBD1 (7 bases). V lost 0 bases to trimming and J lost 7 bases, with 12 bases between them. Germline V CDR1 and CDR2: SGHTA, FQGNSA. The CDR3 loop spans 15 amino acids. CDR3 coding DNA: TGTGCCAGCAGCTTAGCGACTAGACAGGGCGGGGAGCTGTTTTTT. It codes for CASSLATRQGGELFF.

This chain connects TRBV4-3 to TRBJ2-3, with D perhaps TRBD1 or TRBD2 (5 bases each). Trimming stripped 0 bases from V and 9 bases from J, with 7 bases between. This CDR3 is 12 amino acids long. The germline CDR1 and CDR2 sequences are LGHNA and YSLEER. DNA of the CDR3: TGCGCCAGCAGCCAAGAGGGACGGACGCAGTATTTT. Encoded protein: CASSQEGRTQYF.

This CDR3 reads CASSAYVLADYNEQFF. For the CDR3, the DNA is TGTGCCAGCAGCGCCTATGTACTAGCGGACTACAATGAGCAGTTCTTC. The genes are TRBV9 and TRBJ2-1; 8 bases map to TRBD2. Per germline, CDR1 SGDLS and CDR2 YYNGEE. The CDR3 covers 16 residues. The V gene end was trimmed by 3 bases and the J gene end by 3 bases; junction bases not matched to a gene: 8.

This chain connects TRBV5-1 to TRBJ1-3, with 7 bases that match TRBD1. Germline-derived CDR1 and CDR2 are SGHRS and YFSETQ. The length of the CDR3 is 15 residues. The junction had 4 bases not matched to a gene; V was cut back by 0 bases and J by 4 bases. The CDR3 DNA follows: TGCGCCAGCAGCTTGGAGGGGGCTACCGGAAACACCATATATTTT. Its translation is CASSLEGATGNTIYF.

This CDR3 reads CASSGRMESKNIQYF. CDR3 bases: TGTGCCAGTAGTGGGCGGATGGAGTCCAAAAACATTCAGTACTTC. V is TRBV19 and J is TRBJ2-4; D gene ambiguous. Germline V lookup: CDR1 LNHDA, CDR2 SQIVND (reference sequence). Trimming cost V 5 bases and J 2 bases, with 13 bases left between them. The CDR3 has 15 residues.

This clone was counted once. The V and J genes are TRBV4-1 and TRBJ1-5; D remains ambiguous. This CDR3 contains 15 residues. The V and J ends lost 1 base and 3 bases respectively, with 10 bases between them. CDR1 and CDR2 from the germline V gene are MGHRA and YSYEKL. The CDR3 nucleotides are TGCGCCAGCAGCCAAGCCGAGCAGACCAATCAGCCCCAGCATTTT. It yields the protein CASSQAEQTNQPQHF.

This clone appeared a few times. The chain uses TRBV10-3 and TRBJ1-1; TRBD1 is a possible D gene (5 bases). V shed 8 bases and J shed 1 base, with 17 bases lying between them. This CDR3 comprises 15 residues. Germline V lookup: CDR1 ENHRY, CDR2 SYGVKD. CDR3 loop: CAIRGRTHGNTEAFF. The CDR3 bases are TGTGCCATCCGGGGACGGACTCACGGGAACACTGAAGCTTTCTTT.

V and J are TRBV19 and TRBJ2-7, with D perhaps matching TRBD1 (7 bases). This CDR3 is 14 amino acids long. Trimming stripped 2 bases from V and 3 bases from J, with 11 bases between. CDR1 and CDR2 from the germline V gene are LNHDA and SQIVND (reference sequence). The CDR3 loop is CASSIRGDSYEQYF. The CDR3 nucleotides read TGTGCCAGTAGTATAAGGGGGGACAGCTACGAGCAGTACTTC.

The genes are TRBV4-1 and TRBJ1-1; no clear D. The CDR3 consists of 14 residues. Germline V gives CDR1 MGHRA, CDR2 YSYEKL. Trimming left V 0 bases short and J 0 bases short, with 5 bases between. For the CDR3, the DNA is TGCGCCAGCAGCCAAGAAAGGCTGAACACTGAAGCTTTCTTT. Encoded protein: CASSQERLNTEAFF.

This clone was seen a few times. The rearrangement links TRBV19 to TRBJ2-1, with 8 bases lining up with TRBD1. The germline V gene encodes CDR1 LNHDA and CDR2 SQIVND (reference sequence). This CDR3 comprises 16 residues. V trimming: 3 bases; J trimming: 8 bases; junction bases outside the gene matches: 12. The CDR3 protein is CASSILWQGARDEQFF. The CDR3, as DNA: TGTGCCAGTAGTATTTTATGGCAGGGGGCAAGGGATGAGCAGTTCTTC.